These 3 T cell receptor beta chains came from one sample sequenced in a study of human T cells and chemical hapten exposure. Sample time point: pre-sensitization, week 0. Regarding treatment: therapeutic diphenylcyclopropenone sensitization with weekly scalp DPC. MiXCR, applied by TCRdb to the RACE reads, yields one record per CDR3 protein. In the table there are 240,000 or so distinct CDR3 sequences, 7.5% to 9% of which are singletons. This sample comprised whole blood, obtained in connection with sensitization to the hapten diphenylcyclopropenone (DPC). The receptors here all came from a woman aged 40 to 49 with alopecia areata. Some clones in this sample may be carry-over from other donors' samples.

The chain carries TRBV29-1 and TRBJ1-5; unclear D gene. The CDR3 contains 13 residues. Deletions cut 2 bases from V and 1 base from J, with 6 bases between. CDR1 and CDR2 from the germline V gene are SQVTM and ANQGSEA. CDR3 in DNA: TGCAGCGTTGAAAGCGACAGCAATCAGCCCCAGCATTTT. It specifies CSVESDSNQPQHF.

In its sample, this clonotype was seen a few times. The chain joins TRBV7-2 to TRBJ2-3; D is possibly TRBD1 (6 bases). The ends were cut back, 2 bases at V and 0 bases at J, with 15 bases in the middle. The CDR3 extends over 17 amino acids. The germline CDR1 and CDR2 sequences are SGHTA and FQGNSA. The CDR3 sequence: CASSLRLQGSSTDTQYF. CDR3 coding DNA: TGTGCCAGCAGCTTAAGACTACAGGGCTCTAGCACAGATACGCAGTATTTT.

This clonotype was counted a few times. The chain joins TRBV5-1 to TRBJ2-1, with D perhaps TRBD2 (5 bases). Germline CDR1 is SGHRS and CDR2 is YFSETQ. The CDR3 has 13 residues. Trimming pared 0 bases from V and 10 bases from J, leaving 11 bases between. CDR3 DNA: TGCGCCAGCAGCTTGGATCCCTCGGGGGAGCAGTTCTTC. This sequence encodes CASSLDPSGEQFF. Looking up the rest from reference TRBV5-1 and TRBJ2-1 gives the full variable domain: KAGVTQTPRYLIKTRGQQVTLSCSPISGHRSVSWYQQTPGQGLQFLFEYFSETQRNKGNFPGRFSGRQFSNSRSEMNVSTLELGDSALYLCASSLDPSGEQFFGPGTRLTVL.